The rows below give T cell receptor beta chains drawn from one sample of a study of early T cells in non-severe SARS-CoV-2 infection. TCRdb passed the 5' RACE reads through MiXCR, listing each CDR3 protein once. The sample consists of just under 65,000 distinct CDR3 sequences, over 9% of them appearing once. The sample was whole blood, taken at baseline. The receptor set was obtained from an adult who was a healthcare worker with PCR-confirmed SARS-CoV-2 infection or an uninfected control (not recorded which). Each CDR3 is given with its conserved first and last residue. A D gene is named only where the DNA matches it firmly. Clone size, where shown, is once, few, many, or a class for clones that have expanded.

clone_size,j_call,d_call,v_call,cdr3_aa,cdr3_nt
many,TRBJ1-5,NA,TRBV12-3/TRBV12-4,CASSLRGNQPQHF,TGTGCCAGCAGTTTAAGGGGGAATCAGCCCCAGCATTTT
NA,TRBJ2-4,NA,TRBV11-2,CASRSGLKAGLAKNIQYF,TGTGCCAGCAGGTCCGGTTTGAAGGCCGGTCTAGCCAAAAACATTCAGTACTTC
few,TRBJ2-1,TRBD2,TRBV6-6,CASSSPRWRRASGEFCEQFF,TGTGCCAGCAGTAGTCCCCGGTGGAGGAGGGCTAGCGGGGAATTTTGTGAGCAGTTCTTC
many,TRBJ2-2,NA,TRBV20-1,CSARRAGLTGELFF,TGCAGTGCTAGGAGGGCGGGACTCACCGGGGAGCTGTTTTTT
NA,TRBJ1-1,NA,TRBV11-2,CASSSSVVGTEAFF,TGTGCCAGCAGCTCCTCAGTTGTGGGGACTGAAGCTTTCTTT
few,TRBJ2-1,TRBD2,TRBV6-5,CASSLTSGAPGEQFF,TGTGCCAGCAGTTTGACTAGCGGGGCACCCGGTGAGCAGTTCTTC
NA,TRBJ2-2,NA,TRBV7-9,CASSHRGLITGELFF,TGTGCCAGCAGCCACCGGGGGCTTATCACCGGGGAGCTGTTTTTT
few,TRBJ2-3,NA,TRBV5-4,CATRDTSTDTQYF,TGTGCCACCAGAGACACTAGCACAGATACGCAGTATTTT
few,TRBJ1-1,NA,TRBV6-5,CASLGHMNTEAFF,TGTGCCAGCCTGGGACATATGAACACTGAAGCTTTCTTT
medium-sized,TRBJ2-5,TRBD2,TRBV20-1,CSAGTREWETQYF,TGCAGTGCCGGGACTAGGGAGTGGGAGACCCAGTACTTC
few,TRBJ2-2,TRBD1,TRBV7-2,CASSSRQGARTGELFF,TGTGCCAGCAGCTCGCGACAGGGGGCAAGGACCGGGGAGCTGTTTTTT
few,TRBJ1-1,TRBD1,TRBV7-9,CASSSRQGITEAFF,TGTGCCAGCAGCTCCCGACAGGGGATAACTGAAGCTTTCTTT
many,TRBJ1-1,NA,TRBV15,CATSRDLAAPRGKAFF,TGTGCCACCAGCAGAGATTTGGCAGCCCCTCGAGGCAAAGCTTTCTTT
many,TRBJ2-7,TRBD2,TRBV20-1,CSARHGDPTSGKSSYEQYF,TGCAGTGCTAGACACGGAGATCCAACTAGCGGGAAAAGCTCCTACGAGCAGTACTTC
many,TRBJ2-3,NA,TRBV7-2,CASSLLDTQYF,TGTGCCAGCAGCTTACTAGATACGCAGTATTTT
NA,TRBJ2-4,TRBD1,TRBV5-4,CASSQYGQGRNIQYF,TGTGCCAGCAGCCAATACGGACAGGGGCGCAACATTCAGTACTTC
few,TRBJ2-4,NA,TRBV12-3/TRBV12-4,CASSPTKRNIQYF,TGTGCCAGCAGTCCTACTAAGAGGAACATTCAGTACTTC
NA,TRBJ2-7,NA,TRBV27,CASSLSPFGEQYF,TGTGCCAGCAGTTTATCCCCCTTCGGGGAGCAGTACTTC
NA,TRBJ1-2,NA,TRBV10-3,CAISEGRGPGSMAGGYTF,TGTGCCATCAGTGAGGGAAGAGGGCCGGGATCTATGGCCGGTGGCTACACCTTC
few,TRBJ2-7,NA,TRBV28,CASRGVTSSYEQYF,TGTGCCAGCCGCGGGGTCACCAGCTCCTACGAGCAGTACTTC
many,TRBJ2-6,NA,TRBV12-3/TRBV12-4,CASTVGGSGANVLTF,TGTGCCAGCACCGTCGGAGGCTCTGGGGCCAACGTCCTGACTTTC
NA,TRBJ1-4,NA,TRBV12-3/TRBV12-4,CASGETGPNEKLFF,TGTGCCAGCGGGGAGACAGGACCGAATGAAAAACTGTTTTTT
many,TRBJ2-3,TRBD2,TRBV20-1,CSAGLAGLTSTDTQYF,TGCAGTGCGGGACTAGCGGGGTTAACTAGCACAGATACGCAGTATTTT
many,TRBJ2-2,NA,TRBV30,CAWSVQVGGNTGELFF,TGTGCCTGGAGTGTACAGGTCGGGGGGAACACCGGGGAGCTGTTTTTT
few,TRBJ1-1,NA,TRBV2,CASSQGVVTEAFF,TGTGCCAGCAGTCAAGGGGTGGTTACTGAAGCTTTCTTT
few,TRBJ2-3,TRBD2,TRBV2,CASKAGGSDTQYF,TGTGCCAGCAAGGCGGGGGGATCAGATACGCAGTATTTT
few,TRBJ1-1,NA,TRBV20-1,CSADSILGTEAFF,TGCAGTGCCGACTCAATCCTTGGGACTGAAGCTTTCTTT
NA,TRBJ2-1,NA,TRBV6-1,CASSETGVINEQFF,TGTGCCAGCAGTGAGACGGGGGTTATAAATGAGCAGTTCTTC
few,TRBJ2-3,NA,TRBV12-3/TRBV12-4,CASNPGGRGTDTQYF,TGTGCCAGCAATCCGGGGGGCCGGGGCACAGATACGCAGTATTTT
many,TRBJ2-3,NA,TRBV4-1,CASSFRLAADTQYF,TGCGCCAGCAGCTTTCGCTTGGCCGCAGATACGCAGTATTTT
NA,TRBJ2-1,TRBD2,TRBV7-3,CASSSGGGPEQFF,TGTGCCAGCAGCTCGGGCGGGGGGCCTGAGCAGTTCTTC
few,TRBJ1-2,NA,TRBV30,CAWSARMRRGDGYTF,TGTGCCTGGAGTGCACGGATGCGAAGGGGTGATGGCTACACCTTC
few,TRBJ2-7,NA,TRBV12-3/TRBV12-4,CASSLIRAVEQYF,TGTGCCAGCAGTTTAATCAGGGCCGTCGAGCAGTACTTC
NA,TRBJ2-5,TRBD2,TRBV20-1,CSAEKRGAQETQYF,TGCAGTGCGGAGAAGCGGGGGGCTCAAGAGACCCAGTACTTC